These T cell receptor beta chains were read from a single sample in a study of CD4 T cells in relation to SARS-CoV-2 and coronaviruses. These TCRs' antigens remain unknown. The method was immunoSEQ multiplex PCR; TCRdb's version includes in-frame clones alone and lacks a portion of them. The table lists 32,000 or so clones, 60% to 85% of them singletons. Sequencing was done on a sample of CD4+ T cells from PBMCs, cultured in vitro. All receptors come from a human donor in good health. CDR3s include the opening cysteine and the closing phenylalanine or tryptophan. The order of the fields is J gene, V gene, D gene, clone size, CDR3 protein, CDR3 DNA. A D gene is named only where the DNA matches it firmly. Size is stated for part of the rows, as once, few or many counts, or as a class when the clone is expanded.

J gene: TRBJ2-6
V gene: TRBV18
D gene: NA
clone size: NA
CDR3 protein: CASSPVDSGANVLTF
CDR3 DNA: TGTGCCAGCTCACCGGTGGATAGTGGGGCCAACGTCCTGACTTTC

J gene: TRBJ2-7
V gene: TRBV6-5
D gene: NA
clone size: NA
CDR3 protein: CASSRDRRSYEQYF
CDR3 DNA: TGTGCCAGCAGTCGCGACAGGAGGTCCTACGAGCAGTACTTC

J gene: TRBJ2-7
V gene: TRBV7-3
D gene: NA
clone size: few
CDR3 protein: CASSAGHLYEQYF
CDR3 DNA: TGTGCCAGCAGCGCGGGACACCTCTACGAGCAGTACTTC

J gene: TRBJ1-5
V gene: TRBV7-2
D gene: TRBD1
clone size: NA
CDR3 protein: CASSEQGNQPQHF
CDR3 DNA: TGTGCCAGCAGCGAACAGGGGAATCAGCCCCAGCATTTT

J gene: TRBJ2-1
V gene: TRBV11-3
D gene: TRBD2
clone size: few
CDR3 protein: CASSLVIGSGGVHEQFF
CDR3 DNA: TGTGCCAGCAGCTTAGTTATAGGTAGCGGGGGGGTTCATGAGCAGTTCTTC

J gene: TRBJ2-7
V gene: TRBV10-1
D gene: NA
clone size: few
CDR3 protein: CASSSGKSYEQYF
CDR3 DNA: TGCGCCAGCAGTAGTGGGAAAAGCTACGAGCAGTACTTC

J gene: TRBJ2-7
V gene: TRBV6-4
D gene: NA
clone size: NA
CDR3 protein: CASSDSKGYEQYF
CDR3 DNA: TGTGCCAGCAGTGACTCGAAAGGGTACGAGCAGTACTTC

J gene: TRBJ2-3
V gene: TRBV5-1
D gene: TRBD2
clone size: NA
CDR3 protein: CASSSGRTSTGDTQYF
CDR3 DNA: TGCGCCAGCAGCTCTGGGAGGACTAGCACGGGAGATACGCAGTATTTT

J gene: TRBJ2-1
V gene: TRBV5-1
D gene: NA
clone size: few
CDR3 protein: CASSPAGRGGNEQFF
CDR3 DNA: TGCGCCAGCAGCCCCGCCGGCAGGGGAGGAAATGAGCAGTTCTTC

J gene: TRBJ1-2
V gene: TRBV5-3
D gene: NA
clone size: NA
CDR3 protein: CARSLEGQSRMTNYGYTF
CDR3 DNA: TGTGCCAGAAGCTTGGAAGGACAGAGCCGGATGACTAACTATGGCTACACCTTC

J gene: TRBJ2-2
V gene: TRBV10-3
D gene: TRBD1
clone size: NA
CDR3 protein: CAIPRTGADTGELFF
CDR3 DNA: TGTGCCATCCCCCGGACAGGGGCCGACACCGGGGAGCTGTTTTTT

J gene: TRBJ1-5
V gene: TRBV7-9
D gene: NA
clone size: NA
CDR3 protein: CASSPDGLSNQPQHF
CDR3 DNA: TGTGCCAGCAGCCCCGACGGACTTAGCAATCAGCCCCAGCATTTT

J gene: TRBJ1-3
V gene: TRBV5-6
D gene: NA
clone size: few
CDR3 protein: CASSLVAGRPGNTIYF
CDR3 DNA: TGTGCCAGCAGCTTGGTGGCAGGGAGGCCTGGAAACACCATATATTTT

J gene: TRBJ2-4
V gene: TRBV5-6
D gene: NA
clone size: NA
CDR3 protein: CASSLTEGGLAKNIQYF
CDR3 DNA: TGTGCCAGCAGCCTAACCGAGGGGGGCCTAGCCAAAAACATTCAGTACTTC

J gene: TRBJ1-6
V gene: TRBV15
D gene: NA
clone size: NA
CDR3 protein: CATSSMGVGNSPLHF
CDR3 DNA: TGTGCCACCAGCAGTATGGGGGTTGGTAATTCACCCCTCCACTTT

J gene: TRBJ1-4
V gene: TRBV6-6
D gene: TRBD1
clone size: NA
CDR3 protein: CASSYPGQPNEKLFF
CDR3 DNA: TGTGCCAGCAGTTACCCGGGACAGCCTAATGAAAAACTGTTTTTT

J gene: TRBJ2-5
V gene: TRBV18
D gene: TRBD1
clone size: NA
CDR3 protein: CASSRTGVGETQYF
CDR3 DNA: TGTGCCAGCTCACGGACAGGGGTAGGGGAGACCCAGTACTTC

J gene: TRBJ2-7
V gene: TRBV29-1
D gene: TRBD1
clone size: NA
CDR3 protein: CSVVKDRGPYEQYF
CDR3 DNA: TGCAGCGTTGTCAAAGACAGGGGGCCCTACGAGCAGTACTTC

J gene: TRBJ2-3
V gene: TRBV5-5
D gene: TRBD1
clone size: once
CDR3 protein: CASSLGTGTSTDTQYF
CDR3 DNA: TGTGCCAGCAGCTTAGGGACAGGGACAAGCACAGATACGCAGTATTTT

J gene: TRBJ2-1
V gene: TRBV7-2
D gene: TRBD1
clone size: NA
CDR3 protein: CASSYDRGTYNEQFF
CDR3 DNA: TGTGCCAGCAGCTACGACAGGGGTACCTACAATGAGCAGTTCTTC

J gene: TRBJ1-1
V gene: TRBV29-1
D gene: TRBD1
clone size: few
CDR3 protein: CSANGQGGYEAFF
CDR3 DNA: TGCAGCGCCAACGGCCAGGGGGGGTATGAAGCTTTCTTT